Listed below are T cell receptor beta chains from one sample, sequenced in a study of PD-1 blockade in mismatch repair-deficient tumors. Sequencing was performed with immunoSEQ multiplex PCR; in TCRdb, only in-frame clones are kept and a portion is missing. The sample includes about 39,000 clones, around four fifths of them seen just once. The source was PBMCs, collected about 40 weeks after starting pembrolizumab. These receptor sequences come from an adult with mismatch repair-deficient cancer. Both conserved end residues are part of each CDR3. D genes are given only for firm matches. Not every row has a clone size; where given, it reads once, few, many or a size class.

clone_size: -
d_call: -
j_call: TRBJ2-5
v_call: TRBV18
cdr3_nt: TGTGCCAGCTCACCACCATTTCGGCAAGAGACCCAGTACTTC
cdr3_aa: CASSPPFRQETQYF

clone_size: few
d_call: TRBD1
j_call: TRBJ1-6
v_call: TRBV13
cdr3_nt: TGTGCCAGCAGCTCCCGACAGGGGGGGTCACCCCTCCACTTT
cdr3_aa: CASSSRQGGSPLHF

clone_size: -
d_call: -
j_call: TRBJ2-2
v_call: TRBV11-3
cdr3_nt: TGTGCCAGCAGCTTCCGTAGGGGGCGGGAAACCGGGGAGCTGTTTTTT
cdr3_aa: CASSFRRGRETGELFF

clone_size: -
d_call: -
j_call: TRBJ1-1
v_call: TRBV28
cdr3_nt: TGTGCCAGCAGTTTCCCCCAGGGTGCGGACACTGAAGCTTTCTTT
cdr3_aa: CASSFPQGADTEAFF

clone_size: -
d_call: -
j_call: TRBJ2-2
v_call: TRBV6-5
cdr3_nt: TGTGCCAGCAGTTACGACAGACTCGGGGAGCTGTTTTTT
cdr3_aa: CASSYDRLGELFF

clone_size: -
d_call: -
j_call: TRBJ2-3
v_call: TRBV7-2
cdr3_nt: TGTGCCAGCAGCCGACTTCTCCACCCAGATACGCAGTATTTT
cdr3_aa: CASSRLLHPDTQYF

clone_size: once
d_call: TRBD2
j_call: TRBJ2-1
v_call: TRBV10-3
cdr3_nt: TGTGCCATCAGTGAGTCGGTCAGCGGGAGCGGCAATGAGCAGTTCTTC
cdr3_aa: CAISESVSGSGNEQFF

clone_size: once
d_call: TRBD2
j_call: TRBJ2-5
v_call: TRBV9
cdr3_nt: TGTGCCAGCAGCGTAGACCTACAAACAGCGGGAACAGAGACCCAGTACTTC
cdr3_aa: CASSVDLQTAGTETQYF

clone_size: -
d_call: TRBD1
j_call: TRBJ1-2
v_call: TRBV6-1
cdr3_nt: TGTGCCAGCAGTGAGGACAGGGACCTAACTAACTATGGCTACACCTTC
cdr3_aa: CASSEDRDLTNYGYTF

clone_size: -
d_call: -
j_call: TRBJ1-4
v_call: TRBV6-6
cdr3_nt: TGTGCCAGCAGTTCAATCGGGGGAACTAATGAAAAACTGTTTTTT
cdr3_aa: CASSSIGGTNEKLFF

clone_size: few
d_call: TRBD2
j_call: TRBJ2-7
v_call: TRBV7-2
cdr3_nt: TGTGCCAGCAGCTTAGTCCCCACTAGCGGGATCGAGCAGTACTTC
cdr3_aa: CASSLVPTSGIEQYF

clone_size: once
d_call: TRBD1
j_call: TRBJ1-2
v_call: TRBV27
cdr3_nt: TGTGCCAGCAGTTTTGGACAGGGATCGTTCTATGGCTACACCTTC
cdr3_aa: CASSFGQGSFYGYTF

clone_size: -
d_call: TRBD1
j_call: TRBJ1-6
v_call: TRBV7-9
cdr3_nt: TGTGCCAGCAGCTCATTGCCGGGACAGGGGCGTTTGATGGTCTCACCCCTCCACTTT
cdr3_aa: CASSSLPGQGRLMVSPLHF

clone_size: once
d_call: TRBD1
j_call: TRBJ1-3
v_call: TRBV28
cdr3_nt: TGTGCCAGCAGTTTATTGGGTAGGGGGACAGGGGGAAACACCATATATTTT
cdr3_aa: CASSLLGRGTGGNTIYF

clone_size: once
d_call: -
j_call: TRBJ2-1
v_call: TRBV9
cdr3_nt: TGTGCCAGCAGCTCCTCCGGGAGTTACAATGAGCAGTTCTTC
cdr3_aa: CASSSSGSYNEQFF